What follows describes a single T cell receptor beta chain. Other nucleotide sequences in the sample specify the same CDR3. Living in under 30 US areas, the participants were between 18 and 89 years of age. Clinical history reported by participants formed the basis on which cohorts were assigned. From germline, CDR1 is LNHDA and CDR2 SQIVND (reference sequence). CDR3 length: 12 residues. The V end lost 3 bases, the J end lost 8 bases, and 10 bases lay between the germline ends. These data come from a study of blood T cell repertoires in COVID-19. Study background: The cDNA or gDNA used as material had been derived from T cells, B-cell-depleted T cells, or PBMCs.

Measured with immunoSEQ multiplex PCR; TCRdb has only the in-frame clones, and not every one. The repertoire includes roughly 400,000 clones, roughly 87% of them detected once, and 0.6% to 0.7% sits in the top ten. This chain links TRBV19 with TRBJ1-2; D call uncertain. The material sequenced was PBMCs or T cells enriched from blood (not recorded which). This TCR derives from a young man who had recovered from COVID-19. The CDR3 DNA follows: TGTGCCAGTAGTATGGGAGGGCTCGGCTACACCTTC. Translation gives CASSMGGLGYTF.